This entry lists 32 T cell receptor beta chains sequenced from one sample in a study of cytomegalovirus exposure and HLA in healthy donors. The PCR ran on 60 Vbeta and 13 Jbeta primers. Profiling relied on immunoSEQ multiplex PCR, and the TCRdb table lists in-frame clones only, not all of them. Among 95,000 to 100,000 clones listed, less than 80% were seen once. Sequences were obtained from PBMCs. Receptors originate from a man between 40 and 49 years old in good health and CMV-seronegative.

This clone was recorded a few times. The chain links TRBV6-5 to TRBJ1-1; 7 bases are a match to TRBD1. The CDR3 is 14 amino acids. V was clipped by 6 bases and J by 7 bases; unmatched bases: 11. CDR1 is MNHEY and CDR2 is SVGAGI in the germline V gene. The CDR3 DNA follows: TGTGCCAGCAGCAAACGGGACAGCCCCAATGAAGCTTTCTTT. Encoded protein: CASSKRDSPNEAFF.

J is TRBJ1-1 and V is TRBV6-6; TRBD1 agrees at 8 bases. Germline V lookup: CDR1 MNHNY, CDR2 SVGAGI (reference sequence). V gave up 5 bases and J gave up 6 bases; unmatched junction bases: 8. The CDR3 runs 14 residues. The CDR3 loop is CASSANSGGSEAFF. CDR3 coding DNA: TGTGCCAGCAGTGCAAATTCAGGGGGCTCTGAAGCTTTCTTT.

The chain links TRBV14 to TRBJ2-2, with 10 bases fitting TRBD2. The CDR3 is 14 residues long. The junction had 2 bases not matched to a gene; V was cut back by 4 bases and J by 6 bases. The germline CDR1 and CDR2 sequences are SGHDN and FVKESK. The chain's CDR3 is CASSRLAGAGELFF. Written as DNA, the CDR3 is TGTGCCAGCAGCCGACTAGCGGGCGCCGGGGAGCTGTTTTTT.

J is TRBJ2-5 and V is TRBV6-6; maybe TRBD1 (6 bases). The tail of the sequence fits TRBJ2-7 better, so the J call may be wrong. This CDR3 is 15 amino acids long. In germline, CDR1 is MNHNY, CDR2 SVGAGI (reference sequence). The DNA for the CDR3 is TGTGCCAGCAGTTACCTTCGGACAGCCTCCTACGAGCAGTACTTC. Translating it yields CASSYLRTASYEQYF.

The rearrangement links TRBV19 to TRBJ1-2; 7 nucleotides match TRBD1. Losses at the gene ends were 10 bases for V and 2 bases for J; bases not matched to a gene: 10. CDR3 length: 14 amino acids. The germline CDR1 and CDR2 sequences are LNHDA and SQIVND (reference sequence). The CDR3 loop reads CATRPPGGNYGYTF. The DNA of the CDR3 is TGTGCCACCAGGCCCCCAGGGGGGAACTATGGCTACACCTTC.

This chain joins TRBV19 and TRBJ2-1; no reliable D call. V shed 0 bases and J shed 7 bases, with 7 bases lying between them. The germline CDR1 and CDR2 sequences are LNHDA and SQIVND (reference sequence). CDR3 length: 13 residues. The CDR3 sequence is CASSIELQNEQFF. DNA for the CDR3: TGTGCCAGTAGTATAGAATTGCAGAATGAGCAGTTCTTC.

J is TRBJ2-3 and V is TRBV11-2, with D hard to call. Trimming cost V 5 bases and J 3 bases, with 9 bases left between them. This CDR3 is built from 13 residues. The germline gives CDR1 SGHAT, CDR2 FQNNGV. The CDR3 nucleotides are TGTGCCAGCAGCAAATACGGTACAGATACGCAGTATTTT. Its protein product is CASSKYGTDTQYF.

This clone was picked up one time. V and J are TRBV29-1 and TRBJ2-5; weak D call: TRBD2 (5 bases). The CDR3 totals 13 residues. With 4 bases removed from V and 2 bases from J, the gap between germline ends came to 11 bases. Germline V lookup: CDR1 SQVTM, CDR2 ANQGSEA. The CDR3 sequence: CSVVIALQETQYF. CDR3 nucleotides: TGCAGCGTTGTGATAGCGTTGCAAGAGACCCAGTACTTC.

J is TRBJ2-7 and V is TRBV6-4; a possible D gene is TRBD2 (6 bases). V was pared by 8 bases and J by 4 bases, with 12 bases between. CDR1 is MRHNA and CDR2 is SNTAGT in the germline V gene. CDR3 length equals 12 residues. The CDR3 protein is CASATRGYEQYV. In DNA, the CDR3 is TGTGCCAGCGCGACGCGGGGTTACGAGCAGTACGTC.

The rearrangement uses TRBV11-2 and TRBJ1-2; D not certain. Germline V gives CDR1 SGHAT, CDR2 FQNNGV. Trimming took 5 bases from V and 8 from J, leaving 12 bases between them. The CDR3 sequence is 12 residues long. DNA of the CDR3: TGTGCCAGCAGCGGCGGACTACCGGGCTACACCTTC. This sequence encodes CASSGGLPGYTF.

Remarks on this clone: An end of the junction does not agree with germline; a read error may underlie this. This sample includes further DNA sequences coding for the same CDR3. V and J are TRBV28 and TRBJ1-4; D is unclear. Germline V gene data show CDR1 as MDHEN and CDR2 as SYDVKM. The CDR3 sequence is 14 residues long. The CDR3 bases are TGTGCCAGCAGTTTTCACAGTGGGGAGGAAAAGCTGTTTTTT. This codes for CASSFHSGEEKLFF.

The chain joins TRBV9 to TRBJ1-3; D remains unclear. This CDR3 spans 14 amino acids. V was cut by 1 base and J by 0 bases, with 5 bases left in between. Looked up from germline, CDR1 is SGDLS and CDR2 is YYNGEE. CDR3 sequence reads: CASSVSGSGNTIYF. The CDR3 nucleotides read TGTGCCAGCAGCGTATCAGGCTCTGGAAACACCATATATTTT. Combining the CDR3 with reference TRBV9 and TRBJ1-3 gives the whole variable domain DSGVTQTPKHLITATGQRVTLRCSPRSGDLSVYWYQQSLDQGLQFLIQYYNGEERAKGNILERFSAQQFPDLHSELNLSSLELGDSALYFCASSVSGSGNTIYFGEGSWLTVV.

The chain employs TRBV7-9 and TRBJ1-2, with 9 bases that match TRBD1. CDR1 and CDR2 (germline): SEHNR, FQNEAQ (reference sequence). V dropped 5 bases and J dropped 8; count of bases not matched to a gene: 18. The length of the CDR3 is 17 residues. The CDR3 is CASSTTTTGGALEGYTF. CDR3 coding DNA: TGTGCCAGCAGCACAACCACCACAGGGGGCGCTTTGGAAGGCTACACCTTC.

The gene calls are TRBV21-1 and TRBJ2-7; no DNA check was done on the table's D call, TRBD1. TRBV21-1 is a documented pseudogene. The CDR3 is made up of 14 amino acids. CDR3 protein: CASTPPQGTYEQYF. The DNA of the CDR3 is TGTGCCAGCACCCCCCCCCAGGGAACCTACGAGCAGTACTTC.

The J gene is TRBJ2-6, the V gene TRBV5-1; 7 positions agree with TRBD1. CDR1 is SGHRS and CDR2 is YFSETQ in the germline V gene. Trimming took 2 bases from V and 1 from J; bases not matched to a gene: 9. This CDR3 is 18 amino acids long. CDR3 in amino acids: CASSLLQGIGSGANVLTF. CDR3 nucleotide sequence: TGCGCCAGCAGCTTACTACAGGGGATTGGTTCTGGGGCCAACGTCCTGACTTTC.

The chain is built from TRBV9 and TRBJ1-2; 8 nucleotides align to TRBD1. J gave up 5 bases and V 0 bases, and 9 bases lay outside the gene matches. The CDR3 covers 16 residues. The germline gives CDR1 SGDLS, CDR2 YYNGEE. This chain's CDR3 is CASSVVLGDRPYGYTF. The CDR3 coding sequence is TGTGCCAGCAGCGTAGTTCTTGGGGACAGGCCTTATGGCTACACCTTC.

There are a few counts of this clone. The chain recombines TRBV5-1 with TRBJ2-3, with 7 positions matching TRBD1. CDR1 and CDR2 (germline): SGHRS, YFSETQ. After removal of 0 bases from V and 2 bases from J, the junction contained 0 bases not matched to a gene. The CDR3 runs to 14 residues. CDR3 nucleotides: TGCGCCAGCAGCTTGGAGGGGGCCACAGATACGCAGTATTTT. Its translation is CASSLEGATDTQYF.

The chain joins TRBV4-1 to TRBJ2-7; the match to TRBD2 covers 7 bases. V shed 3 bases, J shed 0 bases, and the junction held 5 bases outside the gene matches. CDR1 and CDR2 (germline): MGHRA, YSYEKL. The CDR3 contains 15 residues. The CDR3 bases are TGCGCCAGCAGCCATGGGCGGGGGAGCTCCTACGAGCAGTACGTC. Translating it yields CASSHGRGSSYEQYV.

The V call is TRBV6-5, the J call TRBJ1-2; D not certain. The CDR3 consists of 15 residues. The V end lost 2 bases, the J end lost 7 bases, and 17 bases lay between the germline ends. Germline V gene lookup returns CDR1 MNHEY and CDR2 SVGAGI. CDR3 loop: CASSYDEGWRTGYTF. CDR3 DNA sequence: TGTGCCAGCAGTTACGACGAGGGTTGGAGGACTGGCTACACCTTC.

This chain links TRBV18 with TRBJ1-2; TRBD1 is a possible D gene (6 bases). The CDR3 has 15 amino acids. Germline CDR1 and CDR2: KGHSH and LQKENI. The V gene lost 0 bases and the J gene lost 2 bases, with 10 bases spanning the gap. CDR3 coding DNA: TGTGCCAGCTCACCACCCGCAGGGGCCAACTATGGCTACACCTTC. This encodes CASSPPAGANYGYTF.

The rearrangement links TRBV2 to TRBJ1-1; 12 bases map to TRBD1. V shed 6 bases and J 4 bases; nucleotides not matched to a gene: 9. The CDR3 covers 16 residues. CDR1 and CDR2 (germline): SNHLY, FYNNEI. CDR3 loop: CASRGGQGAGGTEAFF. The DNA for the CDR3 is TGTGCCAGCAGAGGGGGACAGGGGGCCGGCGGCACTGAAGCTTTCTTT.

Points on this clone: Within the sample, other DNA sequences also encode this same CDR3. The chain is built from TRBV9 and TRBJ2-5, with D possibly being TRBD2 (7 bases). Looked up from germline, CDR1 is SGDLS and CDR2 is YYNGEE. Trimming shortened V by 0 bases and J by 5 bases, and 11 bases separated the two germline ends. CDR3 size: 14 residues. CDR3 sequence: CASSVVGGGETQYF. CDR3 DNA sequence: TGTGCCAGCAGCGTAGTGGGCGGGGGCGAGACCCAGTACTTC.

This chain links TRBV21-1 with TRBJ1-2; the table names TRBD1, a call not compared with the DNA. TRBV21-1 is a pseudogene locus. This CDR3 spans 15 amino acids. As DNA, the CDR3 is TGTGCCAGCAGCACTAGACAGGGGGCAACTTATGGCTACACCTTC. This codes for CASSTRQGATYGYTF.

The genes are TRBV19 and TRBJ2-3; 8 bases fit TRBD2. CDR3 size: 13 residues. Trimming cost V 11 bases and J 6 bases; bases outside gene matches: 10. Germline loops: CDR1 LNHDA, CDR2 SQIVND (reference sequence). CDR3 nucleotides: TGTGCCGCGGCGGGGGGTCTTGCGGATACGCAGTATTTT. This translates into CAAAGGLADTQYF.

This clone was found a few times. CDR3 bases: TGTGCCAGCTCACCAGGGACAGCGTACGAGCAGTACGTC. This sequence encodes CASSPGTAYEQYV. The chain combines TRBV18 with TRBJ2-7, with 7 bases identical to TRBD1. V trimming: 2 bases; J trimming: 4 bases; junction bases outside the gene matches: 2. This CDR3 comprises 13 residues. CDR1 KGHSH and CDR2 LQKENI come from the germline V gene.

The chain uses TRBV7-2 and TRBJ1-4, with TRBD1 matching 8 bases. The CDR3 extends over 16 amino acids. V dropped 5 bases and J dropped 7; count of bases not matched to a gene: 12. The germline gives CDR1 SGHTA, CDR2 FQGNSA. This CDR3 reads CASSDQPGGSVEKLFF. CDR3 coding DNA: TGTGCCAGCAGCGACCAACCAGGGGGCAGTGTTGAAAAACTGTTTTTT.

There are a few counts of this clone. The chain recombines TRBV18 with TRBJ1-4; the D is unclear. The CDR3 has 16 amino acids. V lost 4 bases and J lost 0, with 12 bases in between. Per germline, CDR1 KGHSH and CDR2 LQKENI. The CDR3 is CASSLPYGATNEKLFF. CDR3 coding DNA: TGTGCCAGCTCACTACCTTACGGAGCAACTAATGAAAAACTGTTTTTT.

This chain's CDR3 is CASSPQGSNQPQHF. The CDR3 DNA reads as TGTGCCAGCTCCCCGCAGGGTAGCAATCAGCCCCAGCATTTT. The chain joins TRBV18 to TRBJ1-5; weak D call: TRBD1 (5 bases). This CDR3 is built from 14 residues. Trimming removed 6 bases from V and 0 bases from J, with 9 bases in between. Germline CDR1 reads KGHSH; CDR2 reads LQKENI.

CDR3 amino acids: CASSQGAGIGEQFF. CDR3 coding DNA: TGTGCCAGCAGCCAAGGTGCGGGGATCGGTGAGCAGTTCTTC. The rearrangement uses TRBV4-2 and TRBJ2-1, with D maybe TRBD2 (6 bases). The length of the CDR3 is 14 residues. Germline CDR1 reads LGHNA; CDR2 reads YNFKEQ. With 1 base removed from V and 9 bases from J, the gap between germline ends came to 13 bases.

The chain recombines TRBV6-1 with TRBJ1-2; weak D call: TRBD1 (5 bases). Trimming took 2 bases from V and 0 from J, leaving 16 bases between them. Germline-derived CDR1 and CDR2 are MNHNS and SASEGT. The CDR3 is made up of 17 amino acids. The CDR3 bases are TGTGCCAGCAGTGAAACGACAGTTGCTTCCTCTAACTATGGCTACACCTTC. It translates to CASSETTVASSNYGYTF.

This chain joins TRBV9 and TRBJ1-1; 8 bases map to TRBD1. The CDR3 consists of 15 residues. The trim removed 5 bases at V and 0 bases at J, leaving 6 bases unmatched. Germline V gene lookup returns CDR1 SGDLS and CDR2 YYNGEE. DNA for the CDR3: TGTGCCAGCAGTACCGGACAGGGCATGAACACTGAAGCTTTCTTT. Amino acid sequence: CASSTGQGMNTEAFF. Using reference TRBV9 and TRBJ1-1 for the parts outside the CDR3, the full variable domain is DSGVTQTPKHLITATGQRVTLRCSPRSGDLSVYWYQQSLDQGLQFLIQYYNGEERAKGNILERFSAQQFPDLHSELNLSSLELGDSALYFCASSTGQGMNTEAFFGQGTRLTVV.

Points on this clone: One end of the junction is discordant with germline, which a read error may explain. The J gene is TRBJ2-1, the V gene TRBV7-9; 7 bases align to TRBD1. The CDR3 is made up of 12 amino acids. The V gene's germline CDR1 is SEHNR and CDR2 FQNEAQ (reference sequence). The CDR3 is CSSSQGVLVGFF. CDR3 coding DNA: TGTTCCAGCAGCCAGGGGGTCCTAGTAGGGTTCTTC.